This TCR beta chain is from a study of T-cell reconstitution after alpha-beta-depleted transplantation in children. This CDR3 region has 12 residues. Germline V gene sequence: CDR1 SGHRS, CDR2 YFSETQ. The V and J ends lost 2 bases and 6 bases, in that order; junction bases with no gene match: 1. Study observations and caveats: About two months after transplant, alpha-beta T cells reportedly came from several hundred expanded graft clones. From newly produced T cells came most of the T-cell counts and diversity one year after transplant. Some patients owed their high day-60 TCRbeta diversity to surviving recipient T cells and thymic progenitors.

The sample holds many counts of this clonotype. Its matching antigen is unknown. Unique molecular identifiers were incorporated into the prepared TCRbeta library. Via MiXCR, TCRdb re-called the PCR reads, giving one row per CDR3 protein. Of about 870,000 distinct CDR3 sequences listed, about 15% are singletons. This specimen was PBMCs, mostly from graft donor cells, taken 360 days after TCRalphabeta/CD19-depleted stem cell transplant. The chain combines TRBV5-1 with TRBJ1-2; TRBD1 matches at 7 bases. The TCR originated in a male patient aged 5 to 17 who had a stem cell transplant for acute lymphoblastic leukemia, so the T cells may come from the graft donor. The CDR3 coding sequence is TGCGCCAGCAGCTTTCAGGGGGATGGCTACACCTTC. It encodes CASSFQGDGYTF.